The 11 T cell receptor beta chains below were found in one sample sequenced in a study of blood T cell repertoires in COVID-19. Method: immunoSEQ multiplex PCR; TCRdb's copy keeps in-frame clones and lacks some. There are around 300,000 clones in the sample; around 88% occur only once, and 1.6% lies in the top ten. The sequenced sample consisted of peripheral blood. Source of these receptors: a woman in her thirties with COVID-19, enrolled during active disease.

The chain joins TRBV6-5 to TRBJ1-1, with a possible D match to TRBD1 (5 bases). V shed 5 bases and J shed 3 bases, with 10 bases lying between them. This CDR3 region has 13 residues. The germline CDR1 and CDR2 sequences are MNHEY and SVGAGI. CDR3 coding DNA: TGTGCCAGCAGTCGGGGGACGGACACTGAAGCTTTCTTT. It codes for CASSRGTDTEAFF.

This sequence joins TRBV5-4 and TRBJ1-1, with a tentative D call TRBD1 (6 bases). V lost 3 bases, J lost 4 bases, and 16 bases lay in between. CDR3 length: 15 residues. Looked up from germline, CDR1 is SGHNT and CDR2 is YYREEE (reference sequence). Here the CDR3 reads CASSYQTGLGTEAFF. CDR3 nucleotides: TGTGCCAGCAGCTACCAAACAGGGTTGGGCACTGAAGCTTTCTTT.

The chain joins TRBV5-5 to TRBJ1-5; D uncertain. Germline V gene data show CDR1 as SGHKS and CDR2 as YYEKEE (reference sequence). Trimming removed 0 bases at V and 4 bases at J, with 11 bases between. The CDR3 contains 15 residues. The chain's CDR3 is CASSLGPGMNQPQHF. CDR3 nucleotides: TGTGCCAGCAGCTTGGGCCCCGGGATGAATCAGCCCCAGCATTTT.

The gene calls are TRBV6-1 and TRBJ1-2, with TRBD1 matching over 9 bases. The CDR3 runs to 16 residues. Germline-derived CDR1 and CDR2 are MNHNS and SASEGT. The V segment lost 4 bases and the J segment 2 bases; nucleotides outside the gene matches: 8. The CDR3 loop reads CASSGTGQGGNYGYTF. Written as DNA, the CDR3 is TGTGCCAGCAGTGGGACGGGACAGGGTGGGAACTATGGCTACACCTTC.

V usage is TRBV4-3 and J usage is TRBJ1-1; tentatively, D is TRBD1 (6 bases). Per the germline V gene, CDR1 is LGHNA and CDR2 is YSLEER. The CDR3 totals 15 residues. V was trimmed by 0 bases and J by 3 bases, leaving 11 bases between them. Here the CDR3 reads CASSQDRQAYTEAFF. CDR3 sequence (DNA): TGCGCCAGCAGCCAAGATCGACAGGCCTACACTGAAGCTTTCTTT.

The V and J genes are TRBV2 and TRBJ2-7; the D is unclear. The CDR3 extends over 13 amino acids. The germline V and J ends were trimmed by 7 bases and 1 base, with 11 bases remaining between them. The V gene's germline CDR1 is SNHLY and CDR2 FYNNEI. For the CDR3, the DNA is TGTGCCAGCACGTCCCCAGGATCCTACGAGCAGTACGTC. Translation gives CASTSPGSYEQYV.

The chain employs TRBV6-5 and TRBJ2-3; D perhaps matches TRBD1 (5 bases). V gave up 6 bases and J gave up 4 bases, with 8 bases separating them. Germline V gene lookup returns CDR1 MNHEY and CDR2 SVGAGI. CDR3 length: 12 residues. CDR3 in amino acids: CASSPGPDTQYF. The CDR3 nucleotides read TGTGCCAGCAGCCCAGGGCCAGATACGCAGTATTTT.

This rearrangement joins TRBV5-1 to TRBJ2-5, with 7 bases that match TRBD2. The CDR3 extends over 14 amino acids. Germline lookup yields CDR1 SGHRS and CDR2 YFSETQ. With 1 base clipped from V and 4 bases from J, the junction kept 4 bases outside the gene matches. The CDR3 here is CASSLSGVPETQYF. The CDR3, as DNA: TGCGCCAGCAGCTTGAGCGGGGTTCCAGAGACCCAGTACTTC.

The genes are TRBV5-5 and TRBJ2-7, with 10 nucleotides matching TRBD1. Per the germline V gene, CDR1 is SGHKS and CDR2 is YYEKEE (reference sequence). The V segment lost 4 bases and the J segment 6 bases; nucleotides outside the gene matches: 13. The CDR3 runs to 16 residues. CDR3 bases: TGTGCCAGCAGCCGACGACCCGGGACAGGGGTCGGCGAGCAGTACTTC. Translation gives CASSRRPGTGVGEQYF.

V is TRBV3-1 (or the pseudogene TRBV3-2) and J is TRBJ1-3; unclear D gene. Germline V lookup: CDR1 LGHDT, CDR2 YNNKEL (reference sequence). The CDR3 has 13 residues. The V gene lost 0 bases and the J gene lost 3 bases, with 3 bases spanning the gap. In DNA form, the CDR3 reads TGTGCCAGCAGCCAAGACCATGGAAACACCATATATTTT. Encoded protein: CASSQDHGNTIYF.

On this clone itself: A junction end diverges from the germline sequence, so it may reflect a read error. The V and J genes are TRBV27 and TRBJ2-1, with 11 positions matching TRBD1. CDR1 and CDR2 (germline): MNHEY, SMNVEV (reference sequence). The CDR3 spans 15 residues. CDR3 sequence: CASSPRDRGFGEQFF. CDR3 nucleotides: TGTGCAAGCAGTCCAAGGGACAGGGGGTTTGGTGAGCAGTTCTTC.